Listed below are T cell receptor beta chains from one sample, sequenced in a study of blood T cell repertoires in COVID-19. Generated by immunoSEQ multiplex PCR, the TCRdb table keeps only in-frame clones and is missing some. The sample comprises about 210,000 clones, approximately 85% of which are singletons, and approximately 8% rests with the top ten. The sample taken for sequencing was peripheral blood. Every receptor here comes from a woman aged 45 to 65 with active or convalescent COVID-19. The CDR3 runs from the conserved cysteine through the conserved F or W. The D gene is left open where the match is weak. Rows give clone size only sometimes, using once, few, many, or a class for an expanded clone.

V,J,D,size,CDR3,DNA
TRBV7-2,TRBJ2-5,TRBD2,once,CASSQKFSGGASQETQYF,TGTGCCAGCAGCCAAAAATTTAGCGGGGGGGCGTCCCAAGAGACCCAGTACTTC
TRBV9,TRBJ2-1,.,.,CASTPGGTSSYNEQFF,TGTGCCAGCACCCCTGGCGGGACCAGCTCCTACAATGAGCAGTTCTTC
TRBV5-1,TRBJ2-7,.,.,CASSLPGVETYEQYF,TGCGCCAGCAGCTTGCCCGGGGTGGAAACCTACGAGCAGTACTTC
TRBV6-6,TRBJ1-6,.,.,CASNSVANSPLHF,TGTGCCAGCAACAGTGTCGCAAATTCACCCCTCCACTTT
TRBV10-3,TRBJ1-3,.,.,CATLAGSSGNTIYF,TGTGCCACCTTGGCGGGGAGCTCTGGAAACACCATATATTTT
TRBV19,TRBJ2-2,.,.,CASRSESWRTGELFF,TGTGCCAGTAGATCGGAGTCATGGCGCACCGGGGAGCTGTTTTTT
TRBV12-5,TRBJ1-5,TRBD1,.,CASALDRVWQPQHF,TGTGCTAGTGCCCTCGACAGGGTATGGCAGCCCCAGCATTTT
TRBV6-4,TRBJ2-2,TRBD2,.,CASSREESNTGELFF,TGTGCCAGCAGCCGGGAGGAATCGAACACCGGGGAGCTGTTTTTT
TRBV7-9,TRBJ2-3,TRBD2,.,CASSLEAGGTDTQYF,TGTGCCAGCAGCTTAGAGGCGGGGGGCACAGATACGCAGTATTTT
TRBV6-1,TRBJ1-1,TRBD1,.,CASSGPRDRATEAFF,TGTGCCAGCAGTGGTCCCCGGGACAGGGCCACTGAAGCTTTCTTT
TRBV6-5,TRBJ1-5,.,.,CATSSNQPQHF,TGTGCCACGTCCAGCAATCAGCCCCAGCATTTT
TRBV12-3/TRBV12-4,TRBJ2-1,.,.,CASSSPPLNEQFF,TGTGCCAGCAGTTCACCCCCACTTAATGAGCAGTTCTTC
TRBV19,TRBJ1-4,.,.,CASSIGSRARDEKLFF,TGTGCCAGTAGTATCGGATCGCGGGCAAGGGATGAAAAACTGTTTTTT
TRBV10-2,TRBJ1-2,.,.,CASSDPGSNYGYTF,TGCGCCAGCAGTGATCCAGGGTCGAACTATGGCTACACCTTC
TRBV30,TRBJ1-1,.,.,CAWRTGLNTEAFF,TGTGCCTGGAGAACAGGTTTGAACACTGAAGCTTTCTTT
TRBV5-6,TRBJ1-6,TRBD1,.,CASSLVDRGQNSPLHF,TGTGCCAGCAGCTTGGTTGACAGGGGTCAAAATTCACCCCTCCACTTT
TRBV28,TRBJ1-1,.,few,CASSHLWGGTEAFF,TGTGCCAGCAGCCACTTGTGGGGGGGCACTGAAGCTTTCTTT
TRBV7-9,TRBJ1-5,.,.,CASSLSGDQPQHF,TGTGCCAGCAGCTTAAGCGGGGATCAGCCCCAGCATTTT
TRBV6-1,TRBJ2-3,.,once,CASSDGPGDQDTQYF,TGTGCCAGCAGTGATGGGCCAGGGGATCAAGATACGCAGTATTTT
TRBV18,TRBJ1-3,TRBD1,.,CASSAGQGKSGNTIYF,TGTGCCAGCTCAGCCGGACAGGGGAAGTCTGGAAACACCATATATTTT
TRBV6-2/TRBV6-3,TRBJ1-4,.,once,CASSYPRAGEFPF,TGTGCCAGCAGTTACCCCCGGGCGGGTGAATTCCCATTT
TRBV28,TRBJ1-4,.,.,CASSLGGNFEKLFF,TGTGCCAGCAGCCTCGGGGGAAACTTTGAAAAACTGTTTTTT
TRBV24-1,TRBJ1-5,.,.,CATSDPGQPQHF,TGTGCCACCAGTGATCCCGGTCAGCCCCAGCATTTT
TRBV18,TRBJ1-1,TRBD1,.,CASSPSQGDRSEAFF,TGTGCCAGCTCACCCTCTCAGGGGGATCGATCTGAAGCTTTCTTT
TRBV6-5,TRBJ2-5,.,once,CASSYYSGQETQYF,TGTGCCAGCAGTTACTATAGCGGTCAAGAGACCCAGTACTTC
TRBV15,TRBJ1-5,.,.,CATSRDQQGTQPQHF,TGTGCCACCAGCAGAGACCAACAGGGTACTCAGCCCCAGCATTTT
TRBV6-4,TRBJ1-6,TRBD1,.,CASSLQGGGVYASPLHF,TGTGCCAGCAGTCTCCAGGGGGGTGGCGTATACGCTTCACCCCTCCACTTT
TRBV19,TRBJ2-1,TRBD1,.,CASIEAGGYNEQFF,TGTGCCAGTATCGAGGCAGGGGGATACAATGAGCAGTTCTTC
TRBV7-9,TRBJ2-2,.,.,CASSLARTGELFF,TGTGCCAGCAGCTTAGCTCGGACCGGGGAGCTGTTTTTT